The sample holds a few counts of the clone carrying this T cell receptor (beta chain). The sample belongs to a study of T and B cells in COVID-19 patients. Trimming removed 5 bases at V and 5 bases at J, with 8 bases between. The germline V gene has CDR1 SGHDT and CDR2 YYEEEE. The CDR3 is 12 amino acids. TRB rearrangements were amplified by multiplex PCR with BIOMED2 TRB-A/B primers. TCRdb ran MiXCR on the multiplex PCR reads and lists one entry per CDR3 protein. The sample consists of around 10,000 distinct CDR3 sequences, around a third of them appearing once. TRB was amplified from approximately 250-480 ng of blood genomic DNA.

Sample: blood. J is TRBJ1-3 and V is TRBV5-6; D ambiguous. The source is a human donor with active COVID-19. In DNA form, the CDR3 reads TGTGCCAGCAGTTTGAGACGAAACACCATATATTTT. The encoded protein is CASSLRRNTIYF. Combining the CDR3 with reference TRBV5-6 and TRBJ1-3 gives the whole variable domain DAGVTQSPTHLIKTRGQQVTLRCSPKSGHDTVSWYQQALGQGPQFIFQYYEEEERQRGNFPDRFSGHQFPNYSSELNVNALLLGDSALYLCASSLRRNTIYFGEGSWLTVV.